Many counts were recorded for the clone carrying this T cell receptor (beta chain). Antigen specificity is unknown. Unmatched junction bases numbered 5, after V lost 5 bases and J lost 5 bases. This CDR3 is built from 15 residues. Germline CDR1 is SEHNR and CDR2 is FQNEAQ (reference sequence). This sample was included in a study of neurological immune-mediated disorders. Study-level findings and limits: None of the features examined (clinical or MRI) was associated with the multiple sclerosis repertoire cluster.

In TCRdb, the 5' RACE reads were re-called with MiXCR into one record per CDR3 protein. In the table there are 60,000 to 85,000 distinct CDR3 sequences, approximately 5% of which are singletons. This rearrangement joins TRBV7-9 to TRBJ2-3, with 12 bases fitting TRBD2. The specimen sequenced was PBMCs. The receptor was isolated from a woman in her 70s with multiple sclerosis. For the CDR3, the DNA is TGTGCCAGCAGCCCCTGGACTAGCGGGGAAGATACGCAGTATTTT. It specifies CASSPWTSGEDTQYF. The complete variable domain, with remaining parts taken from reference TRBV7-9 and TRBJ2-3, reads DTGVSQNPRHKITKRGQNVTFRCDPISEHNRLYWYRQTLGQGPEFLTYFQNEAQLEKSRLLSDRFSAERPKGSFSTLEIQRTEQGDSAMYLCASSPWTSGEDTQYFGPGTRLTVL.